Following are 8 T cell receptor beta chains from one sample sequenced in a study of siplizumab effects on memory and regulatory T cells. Method: immunoSEQ multiplex PCR; TCRdb's copy keeps in-frame clones and lacks some. The table includes 75,000 to 95,000 clones, about nine tenths detected once. Specimen: CD4+ T cells sorted from blood. Source of these receptors: a human donor in good health.

This rearrangement joins TRBV5-1 to TRBJ2-2; the D gene is possibly TRBD1 (6 bases). Trimming shortened V by 2 bases and J by 1 base, and 18 bases separated the two germline ends. This CDR3 is 18 amino acids long. Germline V gene sequence: CDR1 SGHRS, CDR2 YFSETQ. The CDR3 spells CASSFYTGLKENTGELFF. In DNA, the CDR3 is TGCGCCAGCAGCTTTTATACAGGGTTGAAAGAGAACACCGGGGAGCTGTTTTTT. The variable domain in full, with the rest retrieved from reference TRBV5-1 and TRBJ2-2, is KAGVTQTPRYLIKTRGQQVTLSCSPISGHRSVSWYQQTPGQGLQFLFEYFSETQRNKGNFPGRFSGRQFSNSRSEMNVSTLELGDSALYLCASSFYTGLKENTGELFFGEGSRLTVL.

The chain uses TRBV30 and TRBJ1-2; no clear D gene. This CDR3 has 14 amino acids. Per germline, CDR1 GTSNPN and CDR2 SVGIG (reference sequence). V gave up 3 bases and J gave up 1 base, with 12 bases separating them. The CDR3 nucleotides read TGTGCCTGGAGCCAAAGGCGGATTAACTATGGCTACACCTTC. Amino acid sequence: CAWSQRRINYGYTF.

The chain has TRBV9 and TRBJ2-1; no definite D call. Trimming removed 0 bases from V and 7 bases from J, with 17 bases in between. The CDR3 runs 16 residues. Germline V gives CDR1 SGDLS, CDR2 YYNGEE. CDR3 loop: CASSVALGYSANEQFF. In DNA form, the CDR3 reads TGTGCCAGCAGCGTAGCCTTGGGGTACTCGGCGAATGAGCAGTTCTTC.

The chain joins TRBV18 to TRBJ2-1; 8 bases match TRBD2. V lost 0 bases, J lost 10 bases, and 11 bases stayed unmatched. The CDR3 loop spans 16 amino acids. Germline assignment: CDR1 KGHSH and CDR2 LQKENI. CDR3: CASSPPSSGSPYEQFF. The CDR3 DNA is TGTGCCAGCTCACCACCCTCGAGCGGGAGTCCTTACGAGCAGTTCTTC.

This chain uses TRBV30 with TRBJ2-1; 8 positions match TRBD1. The CDR3 loop spans 15 amino acids. Germline CDR1 GTSNPN, CDR2 SVGIG (reference sequence). Trimming took 4 bases from V and 4 from J; bases not matched to a gene: 9. CDR3 coding DNA: TGTGCCTGGACAGCTTACGGACAGGGATACAATGAGCAGTTCTTC. It yields the protein CAWTAYGQGYNEQFF.

The chain uses TRBV28 and TRBJ1-5, with D hard to call. V lost 3 bases and J 5 bases, leaving 11 bases between the germline ends. CDR1 and CDR2 from the germline V gene are MDHEN and SYDVKM. CDR3 size: 14 residues. The CDR3 protein is CASSLVGFDQPQHF. Here the CDR3 DNA reads TGTGCCAGCAGTTTGGTGGGTTTCGATCAGCCCCAGCATTTT.

The chain is built from TRBV5-1 and TRBJ1-3; 7 bases map to TRBD1. V shed 4 bases and J 4 bases; nucleotides not matched to a gene: 8. The CDR3 is 15 amino acids. CDR1 is SGHRS and CDR2 is YFSETQ in the germline V gene. For the CDR3, the DNA is TGCGCCAGCAGCCCCGAGGGGGCAGCGGGAAACACCATATATTTT. Amino acid sequence: CASSPEGAAGNTIYF.

The rearrangement uses TRBV20-1 and TRBJ1-6; the D is unclear. Germline V gives CDR1 DFQATT, CDR2 SNEGSKA (reference sequence). Trimming took 7 bases from V and 10 from J, leaving 8 bases between them. The CDR3 length is 10 residues. The CDR3 nucleotides are TGCAGTGTCGAGGGATCACCCCTCCACTTT. It is translated as CSVEGSPLHF.